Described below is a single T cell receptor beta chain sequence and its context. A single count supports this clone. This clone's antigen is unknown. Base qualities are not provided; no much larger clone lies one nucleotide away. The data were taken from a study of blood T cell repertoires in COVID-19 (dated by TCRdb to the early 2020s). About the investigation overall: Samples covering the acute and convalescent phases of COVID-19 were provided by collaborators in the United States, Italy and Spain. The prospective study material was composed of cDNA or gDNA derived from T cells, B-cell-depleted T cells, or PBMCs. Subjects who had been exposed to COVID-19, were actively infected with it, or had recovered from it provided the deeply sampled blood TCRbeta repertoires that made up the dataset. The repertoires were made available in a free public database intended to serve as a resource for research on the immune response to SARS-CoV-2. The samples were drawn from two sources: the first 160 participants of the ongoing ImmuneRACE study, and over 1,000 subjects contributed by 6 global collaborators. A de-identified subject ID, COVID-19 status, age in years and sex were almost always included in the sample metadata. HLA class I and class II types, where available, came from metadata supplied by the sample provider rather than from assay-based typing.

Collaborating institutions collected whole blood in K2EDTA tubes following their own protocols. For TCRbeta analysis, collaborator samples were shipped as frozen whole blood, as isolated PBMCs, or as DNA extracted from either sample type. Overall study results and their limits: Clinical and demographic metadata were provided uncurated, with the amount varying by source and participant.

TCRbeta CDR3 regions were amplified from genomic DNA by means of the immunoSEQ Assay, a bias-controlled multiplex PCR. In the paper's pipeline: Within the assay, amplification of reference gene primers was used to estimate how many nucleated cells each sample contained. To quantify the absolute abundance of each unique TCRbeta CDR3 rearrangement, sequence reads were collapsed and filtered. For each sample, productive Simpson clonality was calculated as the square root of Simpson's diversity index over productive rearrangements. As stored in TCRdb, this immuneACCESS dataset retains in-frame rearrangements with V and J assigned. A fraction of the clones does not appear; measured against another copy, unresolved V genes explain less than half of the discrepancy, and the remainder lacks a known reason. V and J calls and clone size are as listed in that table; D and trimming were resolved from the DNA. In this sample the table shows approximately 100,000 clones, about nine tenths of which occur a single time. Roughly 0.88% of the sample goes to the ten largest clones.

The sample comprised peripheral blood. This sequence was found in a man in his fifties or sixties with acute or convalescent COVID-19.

The CDR3 here reads CASRATSGRHNEQFF. The DNA sequence is as follows: TGCGCCAGCAGGGCGACTAGCGGGAGACACAATGAGCAGTTCTTC. The sequence joins TRBV5-1 to TRBJ2-1; TRBD2 lines up with 12 middle nucleotides. Unmatched junction bases come to 5, with V trimmed by 5 bases and J by 5 bases. Taken from the germline V gene, the CDR1 and CDR2 loops are SGHRS and YFSETQ. Inclusive of the bounding cysteine and phenylalanine, the CDR3 is 15 residues long. Only the CDR3 region is kept as DNA, spanning 45 bases read in frame from base 1.